The 9 T cell receptor beta chains below all came from one sample that was sequenced in a study of blood T cell repertoires in COVID-19. TCRdb keeps only in-frame clones here, not all; method: immunoSEQ multiplex PCR. The profile covers 200,000 or so clones, with about 86% appearing a single time and 7.5% taken by the ten largest. Sequenced: PBMCs or T cells enriched from blood (not recorded which). The receptors were gathered from a man aged 40-49 years who had recovered from COVID-19.

The chain combines TRBV7-9 with TRBJ2-2; D is perhaps TRBD2 (5 bases). Trimming took off 3 bases at V and 6 bases at J, with 17 bases between the two ends. The germline gives CDR1 SEHNR, CDR2 FQNEAQ (reference sequence). The CDR3 runs 16 residues. CDR3 bases: TGTGCCAGCAGCTTTTTAGTAACTAGATCTCCCGGGGAGCTGTTTTTT. Translated, it gives CASSFLVTRSPGELFF.

J is TRBJ2-7 and V is TRBV28; TRBD2 aligns across 8 bases. V lost 4 bases and J lost 2; bases outside the gene matches: 10. The CDR3 covers 16 residues. The germline V gene encodes CDR1 MDHEN and CDR2 SYDVKM. Written as DNA, the CDR3 is TGTGCCAGCAGTTCTCCTGGCGGGGGGCTCGCCTACGAGCAGTACTTC. Translation gives CASSSPGGGLAYEQYF.

The chain uses TRBV15 and TRBJ2-7; D might be TRBD1 (5 bases). This CDR3 region has 16 residues. V lost 0 bases to trimming and J lost 0 bases, with 12 bases between them. CDR1 is LNHNV, CDR2 YYDKDF, per germline (reference sequence). CDR3 DNA sequence: TGTGCCACCAGCAGAGATCTACAGGCGAGCTCCTACGAGCAGTACTTC. Its protein is CATSRDLQASSYEQYF.

The chain joins TRBV7-2 to TRBJ1-1, with TRBD1 matching 9 bases. CDR1 and CDR2 from the germline V gene are SGHTA and FQGNSA. V dropped 5 bases and J dropped 5; count of bases not matched to a gene: 9. The CDR3 runs to 15 residues. The CDR3 DNA reads TGTGCCAGCAGCCATCAAGCCGGGACAGGGACTGAAGCTTTCTTT. This gives the protein CASSHQAGTGTEAFF.

The gene calls are TRBV6-5 and TRBJ1-2; perhaps TRBD1 as D (5 bases). Trimming took 6 bases from V and 3 from J, leaving 14 bases between them. Germline CDR1 and CDR2: MNHEY and SVGAGI. CDR3 length: 14 amino acids. The CDR3 sequence is CASRPTGGDYGYTF. The CDR3 DNA reads as TGTGCCAGCAGGCCCACAGGCGGAGACTATGGCTACACCTTC.

This sequence joins TRBV28 and TRBJ1-1; perhaps TRBD1 as D (6 bases). V was cut by 7 bases and J by 2 bases, with 11 bases left in between. The V gene's germline CDR1 is MDHEN and CDR2 SYDVKM. The length of the CDR3 is 13 residues. The CDR3 sequence: CASIWTENTEAFF. As DNA, the CDR3 is TGTGCCAGCATTTGGACAGAAAACACTGAAGCTTTCTTT.

The chain joins TRBV24-1 to TRBJ2-3; a possible D gene is TRBD2 (5 bases). Germline V gene lookup returns CDR1 KGHDR and CDR2 SFDVKD. Trimming shortened V by 8 bases and J by 3 bases, and 11 bases separated the two germline ends. The CDR3 extends over 13 amino acids. The CDR3 region has the DNA TGTGCCACCACCAGACGAGGGACAGATACGCAGTATTTT. It is translated as CATTRRGTDTQYF.

CDR3 coding DNA: TGTGCCAGCCAGGCCCGGGGGGGGCTTTACGAGCAGTACTTC. This codes for CASQARGGLYEQYF. V gene TRBV14 combines with J gene TRBJ2-7; 8 nucleotides match TRBD2. The trim removed 8 bases at V and 4 bases at J, leaving 10 bases unmatched. The CDR3 is 14 amino acids. From germline, CDR1 is SGHDN and CDR2 FVKESK.

This clone was recorded a few times. The gene calls are TRBV27 and TRBJ1-2; D may be TRBD1 (5 bases). The CDR3 is 12 residues long. Germline V gene sequence: CDR1 MNHEY, CDR2 SMNVEV (reference sequence). Trimming stripped 6 bases from V and 4 bases from J, with 9 bases between. CDR3 coding DNA: TGTGCCAGCAGGATGGGGCCCTATGGCTACACCTTC. Translated, it gives CASRMGPYGYTF.